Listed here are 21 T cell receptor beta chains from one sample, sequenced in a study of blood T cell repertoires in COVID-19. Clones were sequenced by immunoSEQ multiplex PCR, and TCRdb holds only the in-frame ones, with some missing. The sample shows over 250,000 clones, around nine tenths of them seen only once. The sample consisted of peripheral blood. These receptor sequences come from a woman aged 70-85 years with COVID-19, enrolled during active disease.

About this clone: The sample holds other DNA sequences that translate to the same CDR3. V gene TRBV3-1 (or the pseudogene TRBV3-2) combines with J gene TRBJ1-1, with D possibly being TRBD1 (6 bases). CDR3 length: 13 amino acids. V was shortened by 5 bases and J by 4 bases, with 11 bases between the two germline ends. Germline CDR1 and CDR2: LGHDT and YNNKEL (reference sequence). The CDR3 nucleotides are TGTGCCAGCAGCGGTGGGGGGGCCACTGAAGCTTTCTTT. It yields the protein CASSGGGATEAFF.

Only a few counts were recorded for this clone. This CDR3 reads CASSAHFTGLFEAFF. CDR3 coding DNA: TGCGCCAGCAGCGCTCATTTTACAGGGTTATTTGAAGCTTTCTTT. The V and J genes are TRBV5-1 and TRBJ1-1, with D possibly TRBD1 on 6 matching bases. Germline V gene lookup returns CDR1 SGHRS and CDR2 YFSETQ. This CDR3 is 15 amino acids long. V shed 4 bases and J shed 7 bases, with 20 bases lying between them.

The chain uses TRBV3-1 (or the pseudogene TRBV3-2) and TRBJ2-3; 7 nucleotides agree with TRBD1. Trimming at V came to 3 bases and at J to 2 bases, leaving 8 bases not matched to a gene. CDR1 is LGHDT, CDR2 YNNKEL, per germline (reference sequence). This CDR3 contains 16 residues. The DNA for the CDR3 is TGTGCCAGCAGCCACCGTCCAGGGGGATTCACAGATACGCAGTATTTT. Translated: CASSHRPGGFTDTQYF.

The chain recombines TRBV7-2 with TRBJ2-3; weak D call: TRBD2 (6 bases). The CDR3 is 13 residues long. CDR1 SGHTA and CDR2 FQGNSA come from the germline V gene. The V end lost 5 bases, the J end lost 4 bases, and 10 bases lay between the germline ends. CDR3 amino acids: CASSKRLADTQYF. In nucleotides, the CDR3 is TGTGCCAGCAGCAAAAGACTAGCAGATACGCAGTATTTT.

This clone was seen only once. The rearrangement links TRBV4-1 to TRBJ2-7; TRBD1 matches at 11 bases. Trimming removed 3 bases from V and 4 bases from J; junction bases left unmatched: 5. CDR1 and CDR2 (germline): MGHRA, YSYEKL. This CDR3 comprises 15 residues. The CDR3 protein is CASSQWTGGVYEQYF. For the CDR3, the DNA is TGCGCCAGCAGCCAGTGGACAGGGGGCGTTTACGAGCAGTACTTC.

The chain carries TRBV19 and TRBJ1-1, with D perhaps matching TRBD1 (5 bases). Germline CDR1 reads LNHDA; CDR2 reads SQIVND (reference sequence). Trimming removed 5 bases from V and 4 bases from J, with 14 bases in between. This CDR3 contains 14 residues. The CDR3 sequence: CASSVYLGGTEAFF. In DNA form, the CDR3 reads TGTGCCAGTAGTGTCTACTTGGGGGGCACTGAAGCTTTCTTT. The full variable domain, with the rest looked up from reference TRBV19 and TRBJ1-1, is DGGITQSPKYLFRKEGQNVTLSCEQNLNHDAMYWYRQDPGQGLRLIYYSQIVNDFQKGDIAEGYSVSREKKESFPLTVTSAQKNPTAFYLCASSVYLGGTEAFFGQGTRLTVV.

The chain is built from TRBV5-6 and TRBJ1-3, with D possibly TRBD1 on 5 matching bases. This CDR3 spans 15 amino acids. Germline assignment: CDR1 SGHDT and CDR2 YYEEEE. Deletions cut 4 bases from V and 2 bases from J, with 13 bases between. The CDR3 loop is CASSPKGIAGNTIYF. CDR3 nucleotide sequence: TGTGCCAGCAGCCCTAAGGGGATAGCTGGAAACACCATATATTTT.

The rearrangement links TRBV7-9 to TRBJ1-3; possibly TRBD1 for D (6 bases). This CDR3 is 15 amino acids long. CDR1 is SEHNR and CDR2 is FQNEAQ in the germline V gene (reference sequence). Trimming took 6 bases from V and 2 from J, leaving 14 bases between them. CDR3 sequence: CASSLSQGPGNTIYF. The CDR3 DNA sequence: TGTGCCAGCAGTCTCAGTCAGGGGCCTGGAAACACCATATATTTT.

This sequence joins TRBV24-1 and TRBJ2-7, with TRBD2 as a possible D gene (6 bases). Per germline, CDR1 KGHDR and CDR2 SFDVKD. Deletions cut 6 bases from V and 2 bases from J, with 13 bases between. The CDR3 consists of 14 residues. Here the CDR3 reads CATSSIADTYEQYF. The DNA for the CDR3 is TGTGCCACCAGTTCCATAGCGGACACCTACGAGCAGTACTTC.

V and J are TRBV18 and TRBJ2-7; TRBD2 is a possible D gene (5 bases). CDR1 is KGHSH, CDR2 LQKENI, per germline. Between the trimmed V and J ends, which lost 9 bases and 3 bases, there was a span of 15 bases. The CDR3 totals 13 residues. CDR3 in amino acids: CASSGNLFYEQYF. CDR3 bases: TGTGCCAGTTCGGGGAACCTTTTCTACGAGCAGTACTTC.

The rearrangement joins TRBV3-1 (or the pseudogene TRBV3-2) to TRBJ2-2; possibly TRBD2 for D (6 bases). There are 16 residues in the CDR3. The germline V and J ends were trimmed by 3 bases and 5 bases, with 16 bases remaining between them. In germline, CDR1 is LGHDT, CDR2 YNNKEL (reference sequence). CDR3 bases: TGTGCCAGCAGCCACCTCGACGGGCGGGATACCGGGGAGCTGTTTTTT. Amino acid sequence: CASSHLDGRDTGELFF.

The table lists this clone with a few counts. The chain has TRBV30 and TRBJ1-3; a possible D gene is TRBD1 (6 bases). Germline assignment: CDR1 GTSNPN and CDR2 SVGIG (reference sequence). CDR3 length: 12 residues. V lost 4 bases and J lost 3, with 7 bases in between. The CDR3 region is CAWKGVGNTIYF. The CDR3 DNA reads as TGTGCCTGGAAGGGGGTTGGAAACACCATATATTTT.

Written as DNA, the CDR3 is TGTGCCACCAGTGATACCAGGGGCCCTGAAGCTTTCTTT. This translates into CATSDTRGPEAFF. The chain has TRBV24-1 and TRBJ1-1; tentatively, D is TRBD1 (6 bases). There are 13 residues in the CDR3. Trimming stripped 3 bases from V and 6 bases from J, with 10 bases between. Germline values: CDR1 KGHDR, CDR2 SFDVKD.

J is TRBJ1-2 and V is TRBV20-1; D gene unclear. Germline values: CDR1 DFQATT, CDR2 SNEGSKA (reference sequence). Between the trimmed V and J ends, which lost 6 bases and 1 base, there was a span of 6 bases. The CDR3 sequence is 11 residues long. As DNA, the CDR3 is TGCAGTGCCCCAGATAACTATGGCTACACCTTC. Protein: CSAPDNYGYTF.

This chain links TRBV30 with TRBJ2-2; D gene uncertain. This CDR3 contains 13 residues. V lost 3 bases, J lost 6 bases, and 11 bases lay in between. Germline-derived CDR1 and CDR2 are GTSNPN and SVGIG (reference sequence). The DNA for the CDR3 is TGTGCCTGGAGGGGCGTCTTCCCCGGGGAGCTGTTTTTT. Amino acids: CAWRGVFPGELFF.

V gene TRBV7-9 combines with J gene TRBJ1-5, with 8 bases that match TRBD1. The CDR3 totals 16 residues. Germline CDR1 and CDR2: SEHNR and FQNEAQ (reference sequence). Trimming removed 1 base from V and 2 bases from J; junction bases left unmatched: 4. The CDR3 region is CASSLGTGSRNQPQHF. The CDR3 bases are TGTGCCAGCAGCTTAGGGACAGGGTCTCGCAATCAGCCCCAGCATTTT.

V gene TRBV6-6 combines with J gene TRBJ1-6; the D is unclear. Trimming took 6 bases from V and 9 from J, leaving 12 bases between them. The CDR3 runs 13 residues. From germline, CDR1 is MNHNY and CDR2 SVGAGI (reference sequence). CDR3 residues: CASSDRHLSPLHF. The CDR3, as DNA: TGTGCCAGCAGCGACCGACACCTTTCACCCCTCCACTTT.

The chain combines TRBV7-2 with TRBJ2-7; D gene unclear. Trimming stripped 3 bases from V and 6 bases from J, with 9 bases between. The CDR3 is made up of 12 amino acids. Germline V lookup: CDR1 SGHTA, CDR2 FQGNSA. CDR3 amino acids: CASSFPSLEQYF. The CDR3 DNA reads TGTGCCAGCAGCTTCCCTTCCCTCGAGCAGTACTTC. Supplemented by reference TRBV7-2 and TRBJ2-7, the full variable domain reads GAGVSQSPSNKVTEKGKDVELRCDPISGHTALYWYRQSLGQGLEFLIYFQGNSAPDKSGLPSDRFSAERTGGSVSTLTIQRTQQEDSAVYLCASSFPSLEQYFGPGTRLTVT.

The CDR3 DNA sequence: TGTGCCAGCAGCTCAGCGGGGGGTAGCTACGAGCAGTACTTC. As protein: CASSSAGGSYEQYF. The chain employs TRBV7-2 and TRBJ2-7, with 9 bases identical to TRBD2. The length of the CDR3 is 14 residues. V shed 4 bases and J 3 bases; nucleotides not matched to a gene: 4. Germline V CDR1 and CDR2: SGHTA, FQGNSA.

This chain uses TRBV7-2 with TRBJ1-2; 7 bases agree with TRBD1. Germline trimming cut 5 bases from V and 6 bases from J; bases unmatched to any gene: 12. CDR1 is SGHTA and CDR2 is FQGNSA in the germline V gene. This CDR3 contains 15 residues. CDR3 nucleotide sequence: TGTGCCAGCAGCCCGCAAACAGGGGTGGGGGATGGCTACACCTTC. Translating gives CASSPQTGVGDGYTF.

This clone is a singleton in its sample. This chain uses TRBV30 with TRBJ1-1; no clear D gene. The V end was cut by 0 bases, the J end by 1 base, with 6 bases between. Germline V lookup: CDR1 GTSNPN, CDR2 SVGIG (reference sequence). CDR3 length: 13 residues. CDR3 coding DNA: TGTGCCTGGAGTGTATTCGGGAACACTGAAGCTTTCTTT. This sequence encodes CAWSVFGNTEAFF.